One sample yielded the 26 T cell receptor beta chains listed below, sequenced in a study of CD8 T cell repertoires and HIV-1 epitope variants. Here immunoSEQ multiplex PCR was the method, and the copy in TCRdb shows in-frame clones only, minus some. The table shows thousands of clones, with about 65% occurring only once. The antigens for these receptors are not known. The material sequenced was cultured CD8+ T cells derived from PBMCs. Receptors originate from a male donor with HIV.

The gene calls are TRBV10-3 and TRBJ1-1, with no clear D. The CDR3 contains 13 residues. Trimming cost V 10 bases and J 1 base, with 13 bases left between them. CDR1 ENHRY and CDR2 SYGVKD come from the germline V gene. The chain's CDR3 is CATQDHTNTEAFF. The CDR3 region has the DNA TGTGCCACCCAAGACCATACGAACACTGAAGCTTTCTTT.

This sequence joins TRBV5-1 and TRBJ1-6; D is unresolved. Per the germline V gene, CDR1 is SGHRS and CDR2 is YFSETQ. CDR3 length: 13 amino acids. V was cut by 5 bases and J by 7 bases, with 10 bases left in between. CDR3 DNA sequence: TGCGCCAGCAGAGGAGAGGCCAATTCACCCCTCCACTTT. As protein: CASRGEANSPLHF.

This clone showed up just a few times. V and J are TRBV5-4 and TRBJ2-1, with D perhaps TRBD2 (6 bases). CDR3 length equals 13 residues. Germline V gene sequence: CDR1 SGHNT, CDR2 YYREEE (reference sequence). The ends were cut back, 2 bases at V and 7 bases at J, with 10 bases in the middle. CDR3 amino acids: CASSFVGGNEQFF. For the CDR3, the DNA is TGTGCCAGCAGCTTTGTGGGGGGTAATGAGCAGTTCTTC.

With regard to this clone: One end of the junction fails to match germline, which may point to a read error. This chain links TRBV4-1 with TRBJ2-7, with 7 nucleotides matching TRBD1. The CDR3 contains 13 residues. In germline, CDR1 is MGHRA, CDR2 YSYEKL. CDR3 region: CASSQTGVNEQYF. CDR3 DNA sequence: TGTGCCAGCAGCCAAACAGGGGTCAACGAGCAGTACTTC.

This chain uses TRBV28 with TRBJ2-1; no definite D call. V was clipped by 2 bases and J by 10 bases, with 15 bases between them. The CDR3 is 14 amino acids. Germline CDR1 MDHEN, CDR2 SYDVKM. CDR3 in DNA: TGTGCCAGCAGTTTAAGCTTCGCGGTGGGGGAGCAGTTCTTC. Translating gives CASSLSFAVGEQFF.

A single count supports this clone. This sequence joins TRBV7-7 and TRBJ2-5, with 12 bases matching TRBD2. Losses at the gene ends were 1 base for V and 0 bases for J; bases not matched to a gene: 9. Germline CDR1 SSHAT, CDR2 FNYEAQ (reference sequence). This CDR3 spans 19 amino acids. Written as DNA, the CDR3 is TGTGCCAGCAGCTTAGGGTTTAGACTAGCGGGGGCGAACCAAGAGACCCAGTACTTC. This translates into CASSLGFRLAGANQETQYF.

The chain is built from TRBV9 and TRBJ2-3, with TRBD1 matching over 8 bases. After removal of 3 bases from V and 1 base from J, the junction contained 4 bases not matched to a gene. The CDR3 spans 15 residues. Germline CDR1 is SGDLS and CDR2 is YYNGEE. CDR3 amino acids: CASSGPGQGTDTQYF. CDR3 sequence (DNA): TGTGCCAGCAGCGGACCGGGACAGGGCACAGATACGCAGTATTTT.

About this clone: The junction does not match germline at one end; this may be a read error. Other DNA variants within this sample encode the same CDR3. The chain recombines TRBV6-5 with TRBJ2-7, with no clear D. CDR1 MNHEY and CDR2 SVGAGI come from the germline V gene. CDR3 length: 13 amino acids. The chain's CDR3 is CASSYSRRHEQYF. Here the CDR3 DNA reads TGTGCTAGCAGTTACTCACGCCGCCACGAGCAGTACTTC.

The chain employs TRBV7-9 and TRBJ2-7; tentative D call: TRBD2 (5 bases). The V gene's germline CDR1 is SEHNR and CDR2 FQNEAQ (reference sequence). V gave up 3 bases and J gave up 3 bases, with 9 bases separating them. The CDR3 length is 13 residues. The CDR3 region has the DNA TGTGCCAGCAGCTTGAGGGAACTCTACGAGCAGTACTTC. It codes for CASSLRELYEQYF.

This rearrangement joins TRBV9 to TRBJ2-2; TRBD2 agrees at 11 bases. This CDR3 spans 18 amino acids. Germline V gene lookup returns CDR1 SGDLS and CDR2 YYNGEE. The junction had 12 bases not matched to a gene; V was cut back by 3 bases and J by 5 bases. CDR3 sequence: CASSGTPLAGGVTGELFF. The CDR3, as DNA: TGTGCCAGCAGCGGCACACCCTTAGCGGGGGGGGTAACCGGGGAGCTGTTTTTT.

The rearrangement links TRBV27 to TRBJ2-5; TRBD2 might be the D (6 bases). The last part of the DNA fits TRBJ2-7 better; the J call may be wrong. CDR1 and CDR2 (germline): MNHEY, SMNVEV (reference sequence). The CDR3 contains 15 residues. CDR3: CASSLWGLGSYEQYF. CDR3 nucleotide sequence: TGTGCCAGCAGTTTATGGGGACTGGGCTCCTACGAGCAGTACTTC.

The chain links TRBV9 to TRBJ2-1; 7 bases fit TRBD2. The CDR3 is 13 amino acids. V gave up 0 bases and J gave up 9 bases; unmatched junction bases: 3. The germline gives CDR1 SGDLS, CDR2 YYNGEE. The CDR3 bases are TGTGCCAGCAGCGTAGGTGGGGAGGGTGAGCAGTTCTTC. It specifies CASSVGGEGEQFF.

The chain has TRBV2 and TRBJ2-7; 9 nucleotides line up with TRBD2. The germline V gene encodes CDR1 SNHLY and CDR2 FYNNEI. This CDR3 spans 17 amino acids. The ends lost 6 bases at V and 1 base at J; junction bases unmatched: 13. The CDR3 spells CASSPLETSGFSYEQYF. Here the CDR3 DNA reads TGTGCCAGCAGCCCCCTAGAGACTAGCGGATTTTCCTACGAGCAGTACTTC.

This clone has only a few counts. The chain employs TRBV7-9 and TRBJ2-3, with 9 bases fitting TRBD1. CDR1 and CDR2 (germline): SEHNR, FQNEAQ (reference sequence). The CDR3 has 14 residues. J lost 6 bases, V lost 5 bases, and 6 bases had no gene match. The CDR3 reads CASSITGGGDTQYF. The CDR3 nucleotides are TGTGCCAGCAGCATTACAGGGGGCGGGGATACGCAGTATTTT. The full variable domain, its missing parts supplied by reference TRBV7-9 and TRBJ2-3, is DTGVSQNPRHKITKRGQNVTFRCDPISEHNRLYWYRQTLGQGPEFLTYFQNEAQLEKSRLLSDRFSAERPKGSFSTLEIQRTEQGDSAMYLCASSITGGGDTQYFGPGTRLTVL.

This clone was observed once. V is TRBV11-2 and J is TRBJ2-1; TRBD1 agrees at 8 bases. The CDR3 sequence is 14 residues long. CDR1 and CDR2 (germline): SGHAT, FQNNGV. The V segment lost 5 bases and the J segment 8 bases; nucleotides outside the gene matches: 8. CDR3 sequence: CASSQDREFHEQFF. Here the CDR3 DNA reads TGTGCCAGCAGCCAGGACAGGGAGTTCCATGAGCAGTTCTTC. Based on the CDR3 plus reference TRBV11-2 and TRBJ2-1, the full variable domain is EAGVAQSPRYKIIEKRQSVAFWCNPISGHATLYWYQQILGQGPKLLIQFQNNGVVDDSQLPKDRFSAERLKGVDSTLKIQPAKLEDSAVYLCASSQDREFHEQFFGPGTRLTVL.

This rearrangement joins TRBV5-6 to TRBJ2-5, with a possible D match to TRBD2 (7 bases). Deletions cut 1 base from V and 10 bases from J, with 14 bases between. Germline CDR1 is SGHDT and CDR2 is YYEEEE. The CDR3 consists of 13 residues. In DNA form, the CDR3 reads TGTGCCAGCAGCTTGATGGGGGGGCAGGGCCAGTACTTC. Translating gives CASSLMGGQGQYF.

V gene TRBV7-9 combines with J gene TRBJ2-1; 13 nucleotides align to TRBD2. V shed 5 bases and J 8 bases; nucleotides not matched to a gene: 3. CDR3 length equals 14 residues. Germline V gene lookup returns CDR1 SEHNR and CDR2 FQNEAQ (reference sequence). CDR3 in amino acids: CASSNGLAGDEQFF. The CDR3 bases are TGTGCCAGCAGCAACGGACTAGCGGGAGATGAGCAGTTCTTC. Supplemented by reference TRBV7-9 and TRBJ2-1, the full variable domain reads DTGVSQNPRHKITKRGQNVTFRCDPISEHNRLYWYRQTLGQGPEFLTYFQNEAQLEKSRLLSDRFSAERPKGSFSTLEIQRTEQGDSAMYLCASSNGLAGDEQFFGPGTRLTVL.

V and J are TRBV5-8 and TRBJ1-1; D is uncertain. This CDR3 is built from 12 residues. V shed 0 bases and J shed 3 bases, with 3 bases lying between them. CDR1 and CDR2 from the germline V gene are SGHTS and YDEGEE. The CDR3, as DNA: TGTGCCAGCAGCTTGGGGGACACTGAAGCTTTCTTT. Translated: CASSLGDTEAFF.

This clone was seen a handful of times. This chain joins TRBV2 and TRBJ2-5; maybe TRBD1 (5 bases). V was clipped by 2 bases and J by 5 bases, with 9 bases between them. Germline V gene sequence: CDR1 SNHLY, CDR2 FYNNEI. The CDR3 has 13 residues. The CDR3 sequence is CASSETRAETQYF. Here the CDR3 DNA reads TGTGCCAGCAGTGAAACCAGGGCGGAGACCCAGTACTTC.

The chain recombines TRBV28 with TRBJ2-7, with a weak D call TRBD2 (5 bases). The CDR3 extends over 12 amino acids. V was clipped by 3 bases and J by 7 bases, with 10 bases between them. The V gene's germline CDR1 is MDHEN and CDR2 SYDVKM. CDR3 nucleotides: TGTGCCAGCAGTTTGTCGCCGGGAGAGCAGTACTTC. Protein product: CASSLSPGEQYF.

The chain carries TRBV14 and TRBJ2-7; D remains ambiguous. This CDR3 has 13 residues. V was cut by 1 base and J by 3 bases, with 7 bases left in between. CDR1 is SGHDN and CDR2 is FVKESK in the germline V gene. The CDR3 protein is CASSQVVSYEQYF. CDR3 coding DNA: TGTGCCAGCAGCCAAGTGGTCAGCTACGAGCAGTACTTC. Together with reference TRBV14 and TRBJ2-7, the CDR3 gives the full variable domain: EAGVTQFPSHSVIEKGQTVTLRCDPISGHDNLYWYRRVMGKEIKFLLHFVKESKQDESGMPNNRFLAERTGGTYSTLKVQPAELEDSGVYFCASSQVVSYEQYFGPGTRLTVT.

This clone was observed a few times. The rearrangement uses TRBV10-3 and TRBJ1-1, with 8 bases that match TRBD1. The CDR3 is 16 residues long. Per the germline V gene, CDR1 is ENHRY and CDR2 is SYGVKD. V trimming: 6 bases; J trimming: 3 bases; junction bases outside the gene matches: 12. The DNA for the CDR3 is TGTGCCATCAGGACGGACAGGGAGGGTCGGGACACTGAAGCTTTCTTT. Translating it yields CAIRTDREGRDTEAFF.

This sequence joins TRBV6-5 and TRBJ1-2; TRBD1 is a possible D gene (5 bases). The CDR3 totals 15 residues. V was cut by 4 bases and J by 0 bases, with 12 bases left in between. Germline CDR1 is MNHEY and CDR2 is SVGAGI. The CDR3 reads CASSLQGGPNYGYTF. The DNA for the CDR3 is TGTGCCAGCAGTTTGCAGGGTGGGCCTAACTATGGCTACACCTTC.

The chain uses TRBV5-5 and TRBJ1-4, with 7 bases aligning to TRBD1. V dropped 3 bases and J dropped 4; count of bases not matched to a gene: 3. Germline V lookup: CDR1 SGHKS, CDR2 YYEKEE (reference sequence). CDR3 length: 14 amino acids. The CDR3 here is CASSWGQINEKLFF. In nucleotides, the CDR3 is TGTGCCAGCAGCTGGGGACAGATTAATGAAAAACTGTTTTTT.

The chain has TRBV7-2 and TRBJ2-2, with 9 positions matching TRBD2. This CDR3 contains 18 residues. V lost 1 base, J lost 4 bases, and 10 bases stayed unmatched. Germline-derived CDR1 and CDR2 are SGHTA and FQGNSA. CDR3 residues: CASSLVDGTSSFTGELFF. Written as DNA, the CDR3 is TGTGCCAGCAGCTTAGTGGACGGGACTAGCAGCTTCACCGGGGAGCTGTTTTTT.

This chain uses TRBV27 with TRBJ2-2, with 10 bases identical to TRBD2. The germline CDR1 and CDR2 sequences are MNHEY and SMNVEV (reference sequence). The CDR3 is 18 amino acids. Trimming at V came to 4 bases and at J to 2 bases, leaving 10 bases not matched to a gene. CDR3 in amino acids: CASSSTTTSGNNTGELFF. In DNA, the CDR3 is TGTGCCAGCAGTTCAACGACAACTAGCGGGAACAACACCGGGGAGCTGTTTTTT.